These 13 T cell receptor beta chains were all obtained from the same sample, sequenced in a study of blood T cell repertoires in COVID-19. Clones were sequenced by immunoSEQ multiplex PCR, and TCRdb holds only the in-frame ones, with some missing. The repertoire holds around 67,000 clones, with approximately 78% as singletons. Sequences were obtained from peripheral blood. The receptor set was obtained from a human donor in a cohort sampled during active COVID-19.

The chain has TRBV7-9 and TRBJ2-1; 14 bases align to TRBD2. This CDR3 has 16 amino acids. CDR1 is SEHNR and CDR2 is FQNEAQ in the germline V gene (reference sequence). The V segment lost 4 bases and the J segment 4 bases; nucleotides outside the gene matches: 3. In nucleotides, the CDR3 is TGTGCCAGCAGCTGGAGGACTAGCGGGGGGTACAATGAGCAGTTCTTC. Amino acid sequence: CASSWRTSGGYNEQFF.

The V call is TRBV6-2 or TRBV6-3, the J call TRBJ2-7; D gene ambiguous. The CDR3 is 15 amino acids. Germline V CDR1 and CDR2: MNHEY, SVGEGT. V lost 0 bases, J lost 9 bases, and 18 bases lay in between. This chain's CDR3 is CASSYSESSIRGQYF. The CDR3 DNA is TGTGCCAGCAGTTACTCGGAGAGTTCGATTCGAGGGCAGTACTTC.

Only a few counts were recorded for this clone. This rearrangement joins TRBV29-1 to TRBJ1-2; D is ambiguous. Trimming pared 4 bases from V and 6 bases from J, leaving 6 bases between. The CDR3 has 10 residues. Per the germline V gene, CDR1 is SQVTM and CDR2 is ANQGSEA. This CDR3 is CSVGPDGYTF. Written as DNA, the CDR3 is TGCAGCGTTGGTCCGGATGGCTACACCTTC.

This clone was seen a handful of times. This chain connects TRBV30 to TRBJ1-5; unclear D gene. Germline CDR1 GTSNPN, CDR2 SVGIG (reference sequence). The CDR3 is 16 amino acids. V gave up 0 bases and J gave up 2 bases, with 14 bases separating them. CDR3 DNA: TGTGCCTGGAGTGTAAAAGACTCTTGGGGCAATCAGCCCCAGCATTTT. It translates to CAWSVKDSWGNQPQHF.

The rearrangement links TRBV6-2 or TRBV6-3 to TRBJ2-2; 8 positions agree with TRBD1. The CDR3 length is 16 residues. The junction had 11 bases not matched to a gene; V was cut back by 6 bases and J by 5 bases. Germline CDR1 and CDR2: MNHEY and SVGEGT. The CDR3 nucleotides are TGTGCCAGCAGCCGCCCGCCTCGACAGGGGACCGGGGAGCTGTTTTTT. Amino acid sequence: CASSRPPRQGTGELFF.

The chain employs TRBV27 and TRBJ1-5; TRBD1 matches 9 bases. Germline trimming cut 5 bases from V and 7 bases from J; bases unmatched to any gene: 9. Germline assignment: CDR1 MNHEY and CDR2 SMNVEV (reference sequence). CDR3 length: 15 residues. The CDR3 is CASSPQGAGGQPQHF. DNA of the CDR3: TGTGCCAGCAGTCCACAGGGGGCGGGGGGACAGCCCCAGCATTTT.

Here the CDR3 DNA reads TGCGCCAGCCGGGACAGATACGACGAGCAGTACTTC. This encodes CASRDRYDEQYF. This chain connects TRBV10-2 to TRBJ2-7; TRBD1 aligns across 7 bases. The length of the CDR3 is 12 residues. Looked up from germline, CDR1 is WSHSY and CDR2 is SAAADI. The V gene end was trimmed by 8 bases and the J gene end by 5 bases; junction bases not matched to a gene: 6.

J is TRBJ1-1 and V is TRBV5-1; possibly TRBD1 for D (6 bases). The CDR3 spans 14 residues. Between the trimmed V and J ends, which lost 4 bases and 4 bases, there was a span of 14 bases. CDR1 and CDR2 (germline): SGHRS, YFSETQ. This CDR3 is CASSLQGRGTEAFF. DNA for the CDR3: TGCGCCAGCAGCCTACAGGGAAGGGGCACTGAAGCTTTCTTT.

V is TRBV7-9 and J is TRBJ1-2; no firm D call. CDR3 length equals 14 residues. The V end was cut by 0 bases, the J end by 8 bases, with 13 bases between. Germline lookup yields CDR1 SEHNR and CDR2 FQNEAQ (reference sequence). CDR3 nucleotides: TGTGCCAGCAGCTTAGCGAGAGGCGGGTTAGGCTACACCTTC. Translated, it gives CASSLARGGLGYTF.

The gene calls are TRBV21-1 and TRBJ1-4. TRBV21-1 is a pseudogene segment. This CDR3 has 15 residues. The CDR3 reads CASSKSRQYNEKLFF. The CDR3 nucleotides are TGTGCCAGCAGCAAATCTAGGCAGTATAATGAAAAACTGTTTTTT.

V and J are TRBV7-8 and TRBJ2-7, with D maybe TRBD2 (6 bases). This CDR3 is built from 15 residues. Trimming shortened V by 3 bases and J by 0 bases, and 12 bases separated the two germline ends. Per germline, CDR1 SGHVS and CDR2 FQNEAQ. The CDR3 loop is CASSFRDSVSYEQYF. Written as DNA, the CDR3 is TGTGCCAGCAGCTTCCGGGACTCAGTCTCCTACGAGCAGTACTTC.

This clone has just one count. In DNA form, the CDR3 reads TGTGCCAGCAGTTTCCAGCGGGTAGCTTCTGGGGCCAACGTCCTGACTTTC. This translates into CASSFQRVASGANVLTF. The J gene is TRBJ2-6, the V gene TRBV28; D might be TRBD2 (6 bases). V gave up 3 bases and J gave up 1 base, with 13 bases separating them. The CDR3 has 17 amino acids. Germline V gene lookup returns CDR1 MDHEN and CDR2 SYDVKM.

This clone was detected once. V usage is TRBV28 and J usage is TRBJ1-4; possible D gene TRBD1, 5 bases. Trimming stripped 4 bases from V and 5 bases from J, with 17 bases between. Per germline, CDR1 MDHEN and CDR2 SYDVKM. This CDR3 is 16 amino acids long. CDR3 sequence (DNA): TGTGCCAGCAGTTACGCCATCCTCGGGGGGAATGAAAAACTGTTTTTT. Protein product: CASSYAILGGNEKLFF.